The subject of this entry is one T cell receptor beta chain. Germline CDR1 MNHEY, CDR2 SVGAGI. This CDR3 is 13 amino acids long. V shed 5 bases, J shed 7 bases, and the junction held 3 bases outside the gene matches. This specimen comes from a study of blood T cell repertoires in COVID-19. Study-level information: The United States, Italy and Spain provided the acute and convalescent COVID-19 samples. The cDNA or gDNA used as material had been derived from T cells, B-cell-depleted T cells, or PBMCs.

The authors' processing: Nucleated cell counts were estimated from reference gene primer amplification. This table comes from immunoSEQ multiplex PCR, and its TCRdb copy is limited to in-frame clones, with some not included. The V and J calls and clone size are taken from that table; D and trimming were inferred from the DNA. Here the sample spans tens of thousands of clones, around 88% being singletons. This rearrangement joins TRBV6-5 to TRBJ1-3; 9 nucleotides line up with TRBD1. Sample: peripheral blood. This sequence was found in a woman of 80 years or more with acute or convalescent COVID-19. Written as DNA, the CDR3 is TGTGCCAGCAGTATGACAGGGGGGAACACCATATATTTT. Translating gives CASSMTGGNTIYF.